This entry lists 4 T cell receptor beta chains sequenced from one sample in a study of blood T cell repertoires in COVID-19. Generated by immunoSEQ multiplex PCR, the TCRdb table keeps only in-frame clones and is missing some. Among roughly 180,000 clones, 70% to 80% were seen once, and the ten largest hold approximately 7.6%. Sequencing was carried out using peripheral blood. The receptors derive from a woman in her fifties or sixties with COVID-19, enrolled during active disease.

This chain uses TRBV10-2 with TRBJ1-6, with 11 bases matching TRBD1. V trimming: 7 bases; J trimming: 9 bases; junction bases outside the gene matches: 8. The CDR3 length is 15 residues. Germline V CDR1 and CDR2: WSHSY, SAAADI. This CDR3 is CASMKGQGVLSPLHF. CDR3 nucleotides: TGCGCCAGCATGAAGGGACAGGGGGTTCTTTCACCCCTCCACTTT.

The rearrangement uses TRBV4-1 and TRBJ2-1, with 11 bases fitting TRBD2. Germline V gives CDR1 MGHRA, CDR2 YSYEKL. V lost 1 base to trimming and J lost 2 bases; unmatched junction nucleotides: 7. The CDR3 totals 18 residues. In DNA form, the CDR3 reads TGCGCCAGCAGCCAAGCGGCGTTAGCGGGAGGGGCCTACAATGAGCAGTTCTTC. Amino acids: CASSQAALAGGAYNEQFF.

CDR3 sequence: CASTLGGVGNTGELFF. CDR3 sequence (DNA): TGTGCCAGCACCCTGGGGGGAGTGGGGAACACCGGGGAGCTGTTTTTT. This chain connects TRBV5-4 to TRBJ2-2, with TRBD2 as a possible D gene (6 bases). Trimming cost V 6 bases and J 1 base, with 16 bases left between them. This CDR3 is 16 amino acids long. Per the germline V gene, CDR1 is SGHNT and CDR2 is YYREEE (reference sequence).

The rearrangement joins TRBV6-5 to TRBJ1-1; D is unresolved. Per the germline V gene, CDR1 is MNHEY and CDR2 is SVGAGI. This CDR3 is 12 amino acids long. With 5 bases removed from V and 1 base from J, the gap between germline ends came to 5 bases. This CDR3 reads CASSRWNTEAFF. The CDR3 region has the DNA TGTGCCAGCAGTCGGTGGAACACTGAAGCTTTCTTT.